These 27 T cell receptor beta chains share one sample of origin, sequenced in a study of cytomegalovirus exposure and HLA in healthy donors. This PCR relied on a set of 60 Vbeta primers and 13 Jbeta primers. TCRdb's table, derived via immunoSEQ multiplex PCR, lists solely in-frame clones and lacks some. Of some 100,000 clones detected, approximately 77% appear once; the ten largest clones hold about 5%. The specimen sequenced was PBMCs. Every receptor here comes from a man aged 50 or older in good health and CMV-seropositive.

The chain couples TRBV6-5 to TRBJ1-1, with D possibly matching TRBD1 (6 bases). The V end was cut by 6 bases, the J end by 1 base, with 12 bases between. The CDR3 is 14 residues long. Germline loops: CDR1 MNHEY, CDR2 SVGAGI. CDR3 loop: CASSRRTANTEAFF. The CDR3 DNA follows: TGTGCCAGCAGCCGCCGGACAGCGAACACTGAAGCTTTCTTT.

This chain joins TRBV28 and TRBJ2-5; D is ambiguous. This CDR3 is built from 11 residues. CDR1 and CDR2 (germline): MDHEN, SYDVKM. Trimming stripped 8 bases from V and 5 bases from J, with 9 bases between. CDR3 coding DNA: TGTGCCAGCTCCGTCGGGGAGACCCAGTACTTC. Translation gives CASSVGETQYF.

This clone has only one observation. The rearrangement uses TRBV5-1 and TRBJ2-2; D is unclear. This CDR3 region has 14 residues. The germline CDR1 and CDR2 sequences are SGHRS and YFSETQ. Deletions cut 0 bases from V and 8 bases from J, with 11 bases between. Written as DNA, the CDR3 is TGCGCCAGCAGCTTGGACGGGTTTCGAGGGGAGCTGTTTTTT. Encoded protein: CASSLDGFRGELFF.

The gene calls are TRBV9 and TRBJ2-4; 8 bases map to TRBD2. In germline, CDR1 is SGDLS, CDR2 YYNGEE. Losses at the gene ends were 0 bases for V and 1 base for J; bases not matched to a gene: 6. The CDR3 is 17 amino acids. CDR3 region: CASSVEGSGSAKNIQYF. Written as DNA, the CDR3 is TGTGCCAGCAGCGTAGAAGGGAGCGGGAGTGCCAAAAACATTCAGTACTTC.

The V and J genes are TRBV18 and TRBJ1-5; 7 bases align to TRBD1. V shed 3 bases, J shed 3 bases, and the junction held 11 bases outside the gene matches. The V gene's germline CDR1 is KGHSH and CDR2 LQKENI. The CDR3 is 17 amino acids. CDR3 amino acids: CASSPSRQGTVNQPQHF. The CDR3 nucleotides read TGTGCCAGCTCACCCTCCAGACAGGGCACCGTCAATCAGCCCCAGCATTTT.

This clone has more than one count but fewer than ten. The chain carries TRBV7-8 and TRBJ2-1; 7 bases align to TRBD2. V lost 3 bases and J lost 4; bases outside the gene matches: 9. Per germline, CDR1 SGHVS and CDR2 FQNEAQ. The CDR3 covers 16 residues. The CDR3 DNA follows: TGTGCCAGCAGCTTTCTAAGCGGGGCCTCGTACAATGAGCAGTTCTTC. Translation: CASSFLSGASYNEQFF.

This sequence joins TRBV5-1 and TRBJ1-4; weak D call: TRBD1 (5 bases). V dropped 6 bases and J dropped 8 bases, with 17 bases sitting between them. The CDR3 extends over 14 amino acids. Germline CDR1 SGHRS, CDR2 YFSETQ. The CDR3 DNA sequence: TGCGCCAGCAACGGCGGGACTAAAAAGGAAAAACTGTTTTTT. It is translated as CASNGGTKKEKLFF.

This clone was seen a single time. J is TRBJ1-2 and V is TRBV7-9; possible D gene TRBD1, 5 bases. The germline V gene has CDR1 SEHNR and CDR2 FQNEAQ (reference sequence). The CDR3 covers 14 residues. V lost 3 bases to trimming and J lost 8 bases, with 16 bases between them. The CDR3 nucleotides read TGTGCCAGCAGCTTCAACAGGCCCTCTCTGGGCTACACCTTC. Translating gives CASSFNRPSLGYTF.

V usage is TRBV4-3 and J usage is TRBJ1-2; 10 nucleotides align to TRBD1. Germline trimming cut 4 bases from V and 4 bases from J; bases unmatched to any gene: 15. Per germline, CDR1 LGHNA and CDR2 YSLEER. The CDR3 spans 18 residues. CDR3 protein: CASSPTPTDRGSSYGYTF. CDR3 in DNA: TGCGCCAGCAGCCCTACCCCGACGGACAGGGGGTCTTCCTATGGCTACACCTTC.

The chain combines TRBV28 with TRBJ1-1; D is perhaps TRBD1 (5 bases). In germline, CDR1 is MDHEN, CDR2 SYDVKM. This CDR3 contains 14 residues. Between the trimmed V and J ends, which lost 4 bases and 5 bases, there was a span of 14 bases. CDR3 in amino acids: CASSSRQFSTEAFF. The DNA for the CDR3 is TGTGCCAGCAGTTCTCGACAGTTTTCAACTGAAGCTTTCTTT.

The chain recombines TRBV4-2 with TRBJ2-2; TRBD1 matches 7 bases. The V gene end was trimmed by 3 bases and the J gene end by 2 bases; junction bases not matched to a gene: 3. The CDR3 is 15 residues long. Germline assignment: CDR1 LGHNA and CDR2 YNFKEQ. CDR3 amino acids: CASSQGTANTGELFF. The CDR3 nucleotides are TGTGCCAGCAGCCAGGGGACAGCAAACACCGGGGAGCTGTTTTTT.

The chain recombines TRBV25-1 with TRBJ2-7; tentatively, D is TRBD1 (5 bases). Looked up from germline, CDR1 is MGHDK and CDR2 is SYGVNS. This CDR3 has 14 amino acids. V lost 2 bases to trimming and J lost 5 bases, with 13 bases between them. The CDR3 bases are TGTGCCAGCAGTGAACCCGCCGACAGTGACGAGCAGTACTTC. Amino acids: CASSEPADSDEQYF.

This chain's CDR3 is CASSPRAGANNYGYTF. As DNA, the CDR3 is TGTGCCAGCAGCCCCCGGGCGGGGGCGAATAACTATGGCTACACCTTC. V and J are TRBV5-4 and TRBJ1-2, with a weak D call TRBD1 (6 bases). The germline V and J ends were trimmed by 4 bases and 1 base, with 17 bases remaining between them. CDR3 length: 16 amino acids. Germline values: CDR1 SGHNT, CDR2 YYREEE (reference sequence).

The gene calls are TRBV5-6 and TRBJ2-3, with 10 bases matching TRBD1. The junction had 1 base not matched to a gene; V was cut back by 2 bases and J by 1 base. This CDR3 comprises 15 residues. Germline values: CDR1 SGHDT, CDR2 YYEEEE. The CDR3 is CASSLGTGGTDTQYF. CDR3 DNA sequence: TGTGCCAGCAGCTTAGGGACAGGGGGCACAGATACGCAGTATTTT.

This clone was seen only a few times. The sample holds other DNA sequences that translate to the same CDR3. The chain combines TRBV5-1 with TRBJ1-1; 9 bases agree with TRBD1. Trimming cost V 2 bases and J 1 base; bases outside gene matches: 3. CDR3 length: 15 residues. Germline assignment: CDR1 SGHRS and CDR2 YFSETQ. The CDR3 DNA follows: TGCGCCAGCAGCTTCCAGGGACAGGGGAACACTGAAGCTTTCTTT. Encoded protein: CASSFQGQGNTEAFF. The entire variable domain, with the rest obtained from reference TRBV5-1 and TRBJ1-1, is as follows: KAGVTQTPRYLIKTRGQQVTLSCSPISGHRSVSWYQQTPGQGLQFLFEYFSETQRNKGNFPGRFSGRQFSNSRSEMNVSTLELGDSALYLCASSFQGQGNTEAFFGQGTRLTVV.

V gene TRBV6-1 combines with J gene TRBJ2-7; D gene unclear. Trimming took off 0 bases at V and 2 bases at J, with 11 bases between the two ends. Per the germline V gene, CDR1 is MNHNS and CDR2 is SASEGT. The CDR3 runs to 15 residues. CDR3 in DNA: TGTGCCAGCAGTGAAGCGCTAGGCCTTACCTACGAGCAGTACTTC. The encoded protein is CASSEALGLTYEQYF.

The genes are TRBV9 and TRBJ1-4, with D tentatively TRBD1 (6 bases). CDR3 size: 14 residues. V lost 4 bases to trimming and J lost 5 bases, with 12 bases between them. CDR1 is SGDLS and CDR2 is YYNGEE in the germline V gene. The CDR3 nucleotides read TGTGCCAGCAGCCCCGGACAGCGCAATGAAAAACTGTTTTTT. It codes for CASSPGQRNEKLFF.

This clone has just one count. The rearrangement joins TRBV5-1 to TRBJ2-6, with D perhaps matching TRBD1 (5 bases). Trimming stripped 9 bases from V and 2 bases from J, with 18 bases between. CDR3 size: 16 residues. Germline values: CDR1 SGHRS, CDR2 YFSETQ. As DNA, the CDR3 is TGCGCCACCCAGCTTGGTACAGGAGCTGGGGCCAACGTCCTGACTTTC. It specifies CATQLGTGAGANVLTF.

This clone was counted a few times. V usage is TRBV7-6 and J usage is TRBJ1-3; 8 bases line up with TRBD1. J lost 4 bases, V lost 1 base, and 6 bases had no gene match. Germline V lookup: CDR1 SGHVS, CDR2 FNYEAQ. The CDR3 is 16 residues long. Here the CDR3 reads CASSLEGQAKGNTIYF. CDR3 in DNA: TGTGCCAGCAGCTTAGAGGGACAGGCGAAAGGAAACACCATATATTTT.

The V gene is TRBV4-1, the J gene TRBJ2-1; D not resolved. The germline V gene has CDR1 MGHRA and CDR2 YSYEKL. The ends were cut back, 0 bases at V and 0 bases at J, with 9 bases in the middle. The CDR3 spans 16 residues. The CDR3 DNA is TGCGCCAGCAGCCAAGAAGATGATAGCTCCTACAATGAGCAGTTCTTC. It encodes CASSQEDDSSYNEQFF.

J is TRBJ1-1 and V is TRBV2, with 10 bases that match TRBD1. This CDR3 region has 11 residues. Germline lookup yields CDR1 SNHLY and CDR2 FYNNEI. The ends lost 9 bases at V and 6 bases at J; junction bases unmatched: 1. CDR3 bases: TGTGCCAGTGGACAGGGGGCTGAAGCTTTCTTT. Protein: CASGQGAEAFF.

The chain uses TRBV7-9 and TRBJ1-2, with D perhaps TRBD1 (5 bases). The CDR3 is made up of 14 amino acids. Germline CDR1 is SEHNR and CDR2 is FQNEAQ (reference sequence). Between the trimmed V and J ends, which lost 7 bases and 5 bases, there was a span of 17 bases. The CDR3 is CASTSTARAYGYTF. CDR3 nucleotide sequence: TGTGCCAGCACCTCCACCGCCAGGGCATATGGCTACACCTTC.

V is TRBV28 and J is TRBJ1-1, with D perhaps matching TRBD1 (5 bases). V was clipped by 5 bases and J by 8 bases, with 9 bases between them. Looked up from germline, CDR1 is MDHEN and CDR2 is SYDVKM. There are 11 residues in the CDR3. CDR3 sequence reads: CASSTKGEAFF. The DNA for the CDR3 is TGTGCCAGCAGTACTAAGGGGGAAGCTTTCTTT.

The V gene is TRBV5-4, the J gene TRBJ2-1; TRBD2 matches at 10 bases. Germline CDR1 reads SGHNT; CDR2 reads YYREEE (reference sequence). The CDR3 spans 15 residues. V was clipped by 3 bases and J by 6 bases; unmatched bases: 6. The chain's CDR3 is CASSSLAGVANEQFF. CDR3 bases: TGTGCCAGCAGCTCGCTAGCGGGAGTGGCCAATGAGCAGTTCTTC. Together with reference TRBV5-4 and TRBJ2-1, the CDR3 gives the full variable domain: ETGVTQSPTHLIKTRGQQVTLRCSSQSGHNTVSWYQQALGQGPQFIFQYYREEENGRGNFPPRFSGLQFPNYSSELNVNALELDDSALYLCASSSLAGVANEQFFGPGTRLTVL.

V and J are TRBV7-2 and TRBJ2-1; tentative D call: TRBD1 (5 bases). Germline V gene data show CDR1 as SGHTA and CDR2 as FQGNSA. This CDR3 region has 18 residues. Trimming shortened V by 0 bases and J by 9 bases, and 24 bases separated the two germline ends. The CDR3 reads CASSLATSQVWAFGEQFF. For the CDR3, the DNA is TGTGCCAGCAGCTTAGCGACCTCACAGGTATGGGCGTTCGGTGAGCAGTTCTTC.

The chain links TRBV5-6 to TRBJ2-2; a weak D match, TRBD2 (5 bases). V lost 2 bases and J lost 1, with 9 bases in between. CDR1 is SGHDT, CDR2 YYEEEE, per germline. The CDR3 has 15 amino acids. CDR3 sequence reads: CASSFLAGNTGELFF. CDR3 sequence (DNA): TGTGCCAGCAGCTTTCTCGCGGGGAACACCGGGGAGCTGTTTTTT.

In DNA form, the CDR3 reads TGTGCCAGTAGTTTAGTGGCCGCGGGGTTGAATCAGCCCCAGCATTTT. The encoded protein is CASSLVAAGLNQPQHF. The chain joins TRBV19 to TRBJ1-5; the D is unclear. The CDR3 length is 16 residues. V lost 5 bases and J lost 4, with 18 bases in between. Germline V gene data show CDR1 as LNHDA and CDR2 as SQIVND (reference sequence).